The entry below gives a single T cell receptor beta chain sequence along with its context. Its antigen remains unknown. This record comes from a study of a mutant IDH1 vaccine in newly diagnosed glioma. The protocol was immunoSEQ multiplex PCR, while the TCRdb copy is restricted to in-frame clones and leaves out a portion. This table holds 55,000 to 65,000 clones, 70% to 85% found once. Indicated time point: week 47, end of study. One vaccine dose held 300 ug of mutant IDH1 20-mer peptide and came with topical imiquimod. The CDR3 is made up of 16 amino acids. The V and J ends lost 4 bases and 3 bases respectively, with 18 bases between them. Germline V gives CDR1 SEHNR, CDR2 FQNEAQ (reference sequence).

This specimen was PBMCs, taken from a glioma patient whose treatment included an IDH1 peptide vaccine. The TCR sequence derives from a man aged 50-60 years with glioma. The gene calls are TRBV7-9 and TRBJ1-1; D is undetermined. CDR3 sequence: CASSSFVGNLYTEAFF. In DNA form, the CDR3 reads TGTGCCAGCAGCTCCTTCGTCGGAAACCTATACACTGAAGCTTTCTTT.